Below are 16 T cell receptor beta chains sequenced from a single sample in a study of lung T cells in sarcoidosis with Löfgren's syndrome. MiXCR, applied by TCRdb to the reads, yields one record per CDR3 protein. The sample contains roughly 63,000 distinct CDR3 sequences, 21% of which appear only once. Material for sequencing was CD4+ T cells from PBMCs. The receptors originated from a human donor with sarcoidosis (Löfgren's syndrome or another form), or a control subject (not recorded which).

The chain uses TRBV7-2 and TRBJ1-6; no firm D call. Between the trimmed V and J ends, which lost 2 bases and 7 bases, there was a span of 12 bases. This CDR3 is built from 15 residues. Per germline, CDR1 SGHTA and CDR2 FQGNSA. The CDR3 is CASSLMPPPNSPLHF. The CDR3 nucleotides read TGTGCCAGCAGCTTAATGCCTCCACCGAATTCACCCCTCCACTTT.

The chain combines TRBV12-3 or TRBV12-4 with TRBJ1-1, with a tentative D call TRBD1 (5 bases). The length of the CDR3 is 14 residues. Trimming cost V 5 bases and J 0 bases, with 10 bases left between them. The CDR3 protein is CASSRAGMNTEAFF. DNA of the CDR3: TGTGCCAGCAGTCGGGCAGGGATGAACACTGAAGCTTTCTTT.

In this sample, this clonotype turned up once. A much more abundant neighbour one base away suggests this may be a read error. The chain joins TRBV20-1 to TRBJ2-1; D not resolved. This CDR3 contains 12 residues. Germline V gene sequence: CDR1 DFQATT, CDR2 SNEGSKA (reference sequence). V was cut by 5 bases and J by 5 bases, with 10 bases left in between. CDR3 sequence reads: CSAWRLHNEQFF. Written as DNA, the CDR3 is TGCAGTGCTTGGCGTTTACACAATGAGCAGTTCTTC.

This clonotype has just a few counts. The chain links TRBV11-2 to TRBJ2-7, with 10 bases lining up with TRBD2. The CDR3 totals 15 residues. The germline CDR1 and CDR2 sequences are SGHAT and FQNNGV. The trim removed 5 bases at V and 1 base at J, leaving 5 bases unmatched. The CDR3 region has the DNA TGTGCCAGCAGCCTACAACTAGCGGGGTCCTACGAGCAGTACTTC. Translated, it gives CASSLQLAGSYEQYF.

The chain employs TRBV11-2 and TRBJ2-2; TRBD2 matches at 15 bases. This CDR3 spans 16 amino acids. The V gene end was trimmed by 5 bases and the J gene end by 4 bases; junction bases not matched to a gene: 2. Per the germline V gene, CDR1 is SGHAT and CDR2 is FQNNGV. CDR3 loop: CASSGGLAGGTGELFF. The CDR3 coding sequence is TGTGCCAGCAGCGGGGGACTAGCGGGGGGCACCGGGGAGCTGTTTTTT.

The chain carries TRBV12-3 or TRBV12-4 and TRBJ2-1; TRBD2 agrees at 15 bases. CDR3 length: 18 amino acids. V lost 5 bases and J lost 6; bases outside the gene matches: 11. CDR3 amino acids: CASSPRTSGRAGSNEQFF. DNA of the CDR3: TGTGCCAGCAGTCCCCGGACTAGCGGGAGGGCCGGGAGCAATGAGCAGTTCTTC.

A few counts support this clonotype. V and J are TRBV12-3 or TRBV12-4 and TRBJ1-4; TRBD1 is a possible D gene (5 bases). The CDR3 has 16 amino acids. The ends were cut back, 5 bases at V and 10 bases at J, with 23 bases in the middle. For the CDR3, the DNA is TGTGCCAGCAGTCCGGAGGGACCACAATACGGAGGAAAACTGTTTTTT. Translation gives CASSPEGPQYGGKLFF.

This clonotype has at least ten counts. DNA of the CDR3: TGTGCCAGCAGTTCCCTTAGAGCGGGAGCGTCCTCCTACAATGAGCAGTTCTTC. Translated, it gives CASSSLRAGASSYNEQFF. V and J are TRBV28 and TRBJ2-1; 8 positions agree with TRBD2. Per the germline V gene, CDR1 is MDHEN and CDR2 is SYDVKM. With 4 bases clipped from V and 0 bases from J, the junction kept 11 bases outside the gene matches. CDR3 length equals 18 residues.

This clonotype was observed at least ten times. The chain recombines TRBV6-1 with TRBJ2-1; TRBD2 might be the D (6 bases). Germline CDR1 is MNHNS and CDR2 is SASEGT. The CDR3 loop spans 16 amino acids. V lost 8 bases to trimming and J lost 6 bases, with 23 bases between them. The CDR3 DNA reads TGTGCCAGCCGGGCAGGGTTTTGGGGGGTCAGCAATGAGCAGTTCTTC. It is translated as CASRAGFWGVSNEQFF.

The J gene is TRBJ2-7, the V gene TRBV4-1, with D perhaps matching TRBD1 (5 bases). Between the trimmed V and J ends, which lost 0 bases and 5 bases, there was a span of 17 bases. CDR1 and CDR2 from the germline V gene are MGHRA and YSYEKL. The CDR3 is 16 residues long. CDR3 in amino acids: CASSQDPTGRLHEQYV. In nucleotides, the CDR3 is TGCGCCAGCAGCCAAGATCCCACAGGTCGTCTGCACGAGCAGTACGTC.

This clonotype occurred many times. This chain uses TRBV19 with TRBJ1-1, with TRBD1 matching 8 bases. This CDR3 is built from 13 residues. J gave up 4 bases and V 9 bases, and 7 bases lay outside the gene matches. Germline CDR1 reads LNHDA; CDR2 reads SQIVND (reference sequence). For the CDR3, the DNA is TGTGCCAGCCATTACAGGGGGGGCACTGAAGCTTTCTTT. Its translation is CASHYRGGTEAFF.

There are many counts of this clonotype. The chain combines TRBV15 with TRBJ2-7; D may be TRBD1 (5 bases). The length of the CDR3 is 17 residues. Germline-derived CDR1 and CDR2 are LNHNV and YYDKDF (reference sequence). V lost 1 base, J lost 3 bases, and 19 bases lay in between. CDR3 bases: TGTGCCACCAGCAGAGTCTCCGGTCGGACACAGAGCTACGAGCAGTACTTC. The encoded protein is CATSRVSGRTQSYEQYF.

This clonotype occurred many times. The rearrangement uses TRBV7-2 and TRBJ2-1; unclear D gene. Germline values: CDR1 SGHTA, CDR2 FQGNSA. The CDR3 is made up of 16 amino acids. The germline V and J ends were trimmed by 1 base and 0 bases, with 10 bases remaining between them. The CDR3 loop is CASSLGTATSYNEQFF. The CDR3, as DNA: TGTGCCAGCAGCTTAGGTACGGCAACCTCCTACAATGAGCAGTTCTTC.

A remark on this clonotype: This may arise from a read error, as a much more abundant clone is one base away. The V call is TRBV7-2, the J call TRBJ2-3, with no clear D. Germline values: CDR1 SGHTA, CDR2 FQGNSA. This CDR3 has 15 residues. The V end lost 6 bases, the J end lost 3 bases, and 16 bases lay between the germline ends. CDR3 sequence: CASRELVGGTDTQYF. As DNA, the CDR3 is TGTGCCAGCAGGGAGCTAGTGGGTGGAACAGATACGCAGTATTTT. Filled out from reference TRBV7-2 and TRBJ2-3, the complete variable domain reads GAGVSQSPSNKVTEKGKDVELRCDPISGHTALYWYRQSLGQGLEFLIYFQGNSAPDKSGLPSDRFSAERTGGSVSTLTIQRTQQEDSAVYLCASRELVGGTDTQYFGPGTRLTVL.

In this sample, this clonotype turned up a few times. The chain carries TRBV19 and TRBJ2-7, with 8 positions matching TRBD1. CDR3 size: 14 residues. CDR1 is LNHDA and CDR2 is SQIVND in the germline V gene (reference sequence). V gave up 10 bases and J gave up 5 bases; unmatched junction bases: 13. The chain's CDR3 is CATNAGTGDHEQYF. The DNA for the CDR3 is TGTGCCACCAACGCCGGGACAGGAGACCACGAGCAGTACTTC.

This clonotype came up a few times. The V call is TRBV11-3, the J call TRBJ2-6, with 7 bases identical to TRBD1. The germline CDR1 and CDR2 sequences are SGHNT and YENEEA. Trimming cost V 4 bases and J 0 bases; bases outside gene matches: 6. The CDR3 contains 17 residues. The CDR3 sequence is CASSYGDSTSGANVLTF. The CDR3 DNA follows: TGTGCCAGCAGCTACGGGGACAGTACCTCTGGGGCCAACGTCCTGACTTTC.